Listed here are 32 T cell receptor beta chains from one sample, sequenced in a study of CD8+ T cells in alopecia areata. TCR sequencing used cDNA made by reverse transcription of extracted RNA. Sequencing was performed with immunoSEQ multiplex PCR; in TCRdb, only in-frame clones are kept and a portion is missing. The sample holds some 120,000 clones; around 50% are singletons and the top ten take less than 5.5%. This specimen consisted of CD4+ T cells sorted from blood, obtained at week 0. These receptors were obtained from a human donor with alopecia areata.

The chain is built from TRBV28 and TRBJ1-2; D ambiguous. Between the trimmed V and J ends, which lost 5 bases and 5 bases, there was a span of 15 bases. Germline CDR1 and CDR2: MDHEN and SYDVKM. The CDR3 is 14 residues long. In DNA form, the CDR3 reads TGTGCCAGCAGTCCCCTGGACGGCGGATATGGCTACACCTTC. Encoded protein: CASSPLDGGYGYTF.

This chain connects TRBV25-1 to TRBJ1-2; D is undetermined. Germline CDR1 reads MGHDK; CDR2 reads SYGVNS. The CDR3 has 13 residues. V lost 6 bases and J 7 bases, leaving 15 bases between the germline ends. CDR3 in amino acids: CASSDREPLGYTF. In nucleotides, the CDR3 is TGTGCCAGCAGCGACCGGGAGCCCCTTGGCTACACCTTC.

The rearrangement links TRBV29-1 to TRBJ1-5; D not certain. The germline V and J ends were trimmed by 4 bases and 4 bases, with 11 bases remaining between them. Germline CDR1 and CDR2: SQVTM and ANQGSEA. This CDR3 is 13 amino acids long. The CDR3 DNA sequence: TGCAGCGTTGGGGCCACCCCGAATCAGCCCCAGCATTTT. Translated, it gives CSVGATPNQPQHF.

The table lists this clone with a few counts. The V gene is TRBV19, the J gene TRBJ2-2; D is uncertain. This CDR3 has 12 amino acids. Germline V CDR1 and CDR2: LNHDA, SQIVND (reference sequence). V lost 2 bases to trimming and J lost 8 bases, with 6 bases between them. The CDR3 DNA reads as TGTGCCAGTAGTATACGGCCAGGGGAGCTGTTTTTT. Translating it yields CASSIRPGELFF. Drawing the rest from reference TRBV19 and TRBJ2-2, the complete variable domain is DGGITQSPKYLFRKEGQNVTLSCEQNLNHDAMYWYRQDPGQGLRLIYYSQIVNDFQKGDIAEGYSVSREKKESFPLTVTSAQKNPTAFYLCASSIRPGELFFGEGSRLTVL.

The chain couples TRBV2 to TRBJ2-5, with 10 bases identical to TRBD1. Trimming took 4 bases from V and 5 from J; bases not matched to a gene: 7. The V gene's germline CDR1 is SNHLY and CDR2 FYNNEI. There are 15 residues in the CDR3. The CDR3 DNA reads as TGTGCCAGCAGTGTGACAGGGGGCCTCGGGGAGACCCAGTACTTC. This translates into CASSVTGGLGETQYF.

This clone was observed a handful of times. The chain couples TRBV18 to TRBJ2-6; 11 bases map to TRBD2. Trimming at V came to 2 bases and at J to 0 bases, leaving 3 bases not matched to a gene. The CDR3 loop spans 18 amino acids. Germline CDR1 reads KGHSH; CDR2 reads LQKENI. The chain's CDR3 is CASSPMTSGVSGANVLTF. The CDR3 coding sequence is TGTGCCAGCTCACCAATGACTAGCGGGGTCTCTGGGGCCAACGTCCTGACTTTC.

This chain joins TRBV5-1 and TRBJ2-1, with 13 bases fitting TRBD2. Germline CDR1 reads SGHRS; CDR2 reads YFSETQ. With V trimmed by 4 bases and J by 8 bases, 9 bases remained unmatched. The CDR3 extends over 16 amino acids. In DNA form, the CDR3 reads TGCGCCAGCAGCCCGCGAACTAGCGGGAGGGCCTATGAGCAGTTCTTC. This sequence encodes CASSPRTSGRAYEQFF.

This rearrangement joins TRBV18 to TRBJ2-3; D unresolved. V gave up 2 bases and J gave up 0 bases, with 9 bases separating them. The CDR3 extends over 15 amino acids. Germline CDR1 reads KGHSH; CDR2 reads LQKENI. The CDR3 sequence: CASSPVGSSTDTQYF. CDR3 bases: TGTGCCAGCTCACCAGTGGGGTCTAGCACAGATACGCAGTATTTT.

This sequence joins TRBV5-1 and TRBJ2-1; D is ambiguous. Germline values: CDR1 SGHRS, CDR2 YFSETQ. V was pared by 0 bases and J by 4 bases, with 5 bases between. The CDR3 is made up of 13 amino acids. CDR3 DNA: TGCGCCAGCAGCTTGGAACAGTACAATGAGCAGTTCTTC. Its translation: CASSLEQYNEQFF. The variable domain in full, with the rest retrieved from reference TRBV5-1 and TRBJ2-1, is KAGVTQTPRYLIKTRGQQVTLSCSPISGHRSVSWYQQTPGQGLQFLFEYFSETQRNKGNFPGRFSGRQFSNSRSEMNVSTLELGDSALYLCASSLEQYNEQFFGPGTRLTVL.

The chain is built from TRBV18 and TRBJ2-1, with D possibly TRBD2 on 5 matching bases. This CDR3 is 13 amino acids long. Trimming shortened V by 4 bases and J by 9 bases, and 13 bases separated the two germline ends. Germline CDR1 KGHSH, CDR2 LQKENI. CDR3 sequence: CASSLSQGGEQFF. The DNA for the CDR3 is TGTGCCAGCTCACTAAGCCAAGGAGGTGAGCAGTTCTTC.

This chain joins TRBV7-2 and TRBJ2-1; the D is unclear. This CDR3 is 13 amino acids long. CDR1 and CDR2 (germline): SGHTA, FQGNSA. Trimming took 4 bases from V and 4 from J, leaving 8 bases between them. CDR3 amino acids: CASSSFTYNEQFF. CDR3 sequence (DNA): TGTGCCAGCAGCTCCTTTACTTACAATGAGCAGTTCTTC.

This chain joins TRBV2 and TRBJ2-7, with D tentatively TRBD1 (6 bases). Trimming removed 6 bases from V and 1 base from J, with 16 bases in between. CDR3 length: 15 amino acids. Germline V gene data show CDR1 as SNHLY and CDR2 as FYNNEI. The CDR3 loop is CASSSEQGLSYEQYF. The CDR3 DNA reads TGTGCCAGCAGCTCGGAACAGGGCCTATCCTACGAGCAGTACTTC.

The count of this clone is one. The rearrangement joins TRBV7-2 to TRBJ2-5; 9 bases map to TRBD1. Germline CDR1 SGHTA, CDR2 FQGNSA. This CDR3 comprises 15 residues. V gave up 5 bases and J gave up 5 bases; unmatched junction bases: 9. CDR3 bases: TGTGCCAGCAGCCGCGGACAGGGGCGGGTTGAGACCCAGTACTTC. Protein sequence: CASSRGQGRVETQYF.

This sequence joins TRBV15 and TRBJ1-5, with no clear D. The CDR3 extends over 16 amino acids. The V end lost 6 bases, the J end lost 5 bases, and 20 bases lay between the germline ends. Germline loops: CDR1 LNHNV, CDR2 YYDKDF (reference sequence). The CDR3: CATSTKAAGGYQPQHF. CDR3 coding DNA: TGTGCCACCAGTACCAAAGCCGCGGGAGGTTATCAGCCCCAGCATTTT.

The chain recombines TRBV7-2 with TRBJ2-1; 11 bases fit TRBD2. Germline CDR1 reads SGHTA; CDR2 reads FQGNSA. This CDR3 spans 15 amino acids. The ends lost 5 bases at V and 3 bases at J; junction bases unmatched: 3. Here the CDR3 reads CASSPGTSGYNEQFF. CDR3 nucleotide sequence: TGTGCCAGCAGCCCCGGGACTAGCGGCTACAATGAGCAGTTCTTC.

V is TRBV2 and J is TRBJ2-3; 11 bases are shared with TRBD2. Looked up from germline, CDR1 is SNHLY and CDR2 is FYNNEI. This CDR3 has 13 residues. The CDR3 region has the DNA TGTGCAGATAGCGGGGGGGCAGGAGATACGCAGTATTTT. Protein sequence: CADSGGAGDTQYF.

This clone has more than one count but fewer than ten. The genes are TRBV2 and TRBJ2-1; no reliable D call. The ends were cut back, 7 bases at V and 5 bases at J, with 6 bases in the middle. The CDR3 spans 11 residues. Germline values: CDR1 SNHLY, CDR2 FYNNEI. In nucleotides, the CDR3 is TGTGCCAGCACGTTCCACAATGAGCAGTTCTTC. Protein product: CASTFHNEQFF.

J is TRBJ1-6 and V is TRBV5-1; TRBD1 matches 9 bases. Germline-derived CDR1 and CDR2 are SGHRS and YFSETQ. This CDR3 has 16 residues. The V gene end was trimmed by 4 bases and the J gene end by 4 bases; junction bases not matched to a gene: 6. In DNA form, the CDR3 reads TGCGCCAGCAGCATTCGGACAGGGGAGTATAATTCACCCCTCCACTTT. This sequence encodes CASSIRTGEYNSPLHF.

This sequence joins TRBV7-8 and TRBJ2-2, with 9 nucleotides matching TRBD2. This CDR3 is 17 amino acids long. Germline CDR1 reads SGHVS; CDR2 reads FQNEAQ. V lost 0 bases, J lost 5 bases, and 7 bases stayed unmatched. As DNA, the CDR3 is TGTGCCAGCAGCTTAGCTTTTGGCGGGAGGGGGACCGGGGAGCTGTTTTTT. Translated: CASSLAFGGRGTGELFF.

The rearrangement links TRBV6-5 to TRBJ1-1, with D possibly TRBD1 on 6 matching bases. The length of the CDR3 is 13 residues. CDR1 is MNHEY and CDR2 is SVGAGI in the germline V gene. The ends were cut back, 7 bases at V and 4 bases at J, with 13 bases in the middle. The CDR3 reads CASNKGGSTEAFF. The CDR3 region has the DNA TGTGCCAGCAATAAGGGGGGGAGCACTGAAGCTTTCTTT.

The rearrangement joins TRBV5-1 to TRBJ2-1; 8 nucleotides align to TRBD1. CDR3 size: 14 residues. Trimming cost V 5 bases and J 9 bases; bases outside gene matches: 10. Germline V lookup: CDR1 SGHRS, CDR2 YFSETQ. The CDR3 region has the DNA TGCGCCAGCAGGCCCTCTACAGGGGGGACTGAGCAGTTCTTC. Amino acids: CASRPSTGGTEQFF.

V is TRBV30 and J is TRBJ1-1; D is perhaps TRBD1 (6 bases). This CDR3 region has 12 residues. CDR1 is GTSNPN and CDR2 is SVGIG in the germline V gene (reference sequence). V lost 5 bases, J lost 6 bases, and 13 bases lay in between. The CDR3 region has the DNA TGTGCCTGGTCTCGACAGGCGGCTGAAGCTTTCTTT. Its translation is CAWSRQAAEAFF.

The chain uses TRBV2 and TRBJ2-7; 7 nucleotides match TRBD2. The CDR3 spans 15 residues. V lost 5 bases and J lost 0; bases outside the gene matches: 7. CDR1 and CDR2 (germline): SNHLY, FYNNEI. The CDR3 DNA is TGTGCCAGCAGTTTTCGGCGCGGGGGCTCCTACGAGCAGTACTTC. Translated: CASSFRRGGSYEQYF.

CDR3 sequence (DNA): TGTGCCAGCAGCTTGGCGGGGCTAGCGGGAGCCATCGAGCAGTACTTC. Its protein is CASSLAGLAGAIEQYF. The chain employs TRBV5-4 and TRBJ2-7; 10 bases are shared with TRBD2. CDR1 and CDR2 from the germline V gene are SGHNT and YYREEE (reference sequence). This CDR3 spans 16 amino acids. Trimming removed 0 bases from V and 6 bases from J; junction bases left unmatched: 9. Filled out from reference TRBV5-4 and TRBJ2-7, the complete variable domain reads ETGVTQSPTHLIKTRGQQVTLRCSSQSGHNTVSWYQQALGQGPQFIFQYYREEENGRGNFPPRFSGLQFPNYSSELNVNALELDDSALYLCASSLAGLAGAIEQYFGPGTRLTVT.

This clone appeared many times. The V and J genes are TRBV9 and TRBJ1-2; 7 bases agree with TRBD1. After removal of 1 base from V and 6 bases from J, the junction contained 6 bases not matched to a gene. The germline CDR1 and CDR2 sequences are SGDLS and YYNGEE. The CDR3 runs 14 residues. DNA for the CDR3: TGTGCCAGCAGCGTAAATCCAGGGGGGGATGGCTACACCTTC. Encoded protein: CASSVNPGGDGYTF.

V gene TRBV7-2 combines with J gene TRBJ2-7; D unclear. This CDR3 comprises 14 residues. Trimming left V 5 bases short and J 2 bases short, with 13 bases between. CDR1 SGHTA and CDR2 FQGNSA come from the germline V gene. CDR3 region: CASSPRTFTYEQYF. CDR3 DNA: TGTGCCAGCAGCCCAAGGACGTTTACCTACGAGCAGTACTTC.

CDR3 sequence (DNA): TGCGCCAGCAGCCAGGATAACAGGGAGTTCAATGAGCAGTTCTTC. Protein product: CASSQDNREFNEQFF. The chain has TRBV4-1 and TRBJ2-1, with D maybe TRBD1 (6 bases). This CDR3 is 15 amino acids long. Germline assignment: CDR1 MGHRA and CDR2 YSYEKL. Trimming pared 3 bases from V and 6 bases from J, leaving 15 bases between.

The chain recombines TRBV7-2 with TRBJ2-1; 8 bases align to TRBD2. The CDR3 covers 13 residues. Per germline, CDR1 SGHTA and CDR2 FQGNSA. J gave up 8 bases and V 4 bases, and 4 bases lay outside the gene matches. The CDR3 nucleotides read TGTGCCAGCAGCTCGGGGGGGCGGGATGAGCAGTTCTTC. It is translated as CASSSGGRDEQFF.

V gene TRBV5-4 combines with J gene TRBJ2-5; D gene unclear. V lost 2 bases, J lost 2 bases, and 7 bases lay in between. Looked up from germline, CDR1 is SGHNT and CDR2 is YYREEE (reference sequence). This CDR3 has 13 residues. CDR3 sequence: CASSFVKQETQYF. The CDR3, as DNA: TGTGCCAGCAGCTTTGTGAAGCAAGAGACCCAGTACTTC.

The V gene is TRBV27, the J gene TRBJ1-2; possible D gene TRBD1, 6 bases. CDR3 length: 14 residues. Looked up from germline, CDR1 is MNHEY and CDR2 is SMNVEV (reference sequence). Trimming took 11 bases from V and 0 from J, leaving 16 bases between them. The CDR3 region is CAAGRTAANYGYTF. As DNA, the CDR3 is TGTGCCGCCGGGCGGACAGCAGCTAACTATGGCTACACCTTC.

The genes are TRBV10-3 and TRBJ2-3, with unresolved D. Trimming removed 2 bases at V and 4 bases at J, with 1 base between. The CDR3 is made up of 11 amino acids. CDR1 is ENHRY, CDR2 SYGVKD, per germline. Here the CDR3 reads CAISEADTQYF. In DNA form, the CDR3 reads TGTGCCATCAGTGAGGCAGATACGCAGTATTTT.

The chain uses TRBV2 and TRBJ2-7; D is unresolved. The germline V gene has CDR1 SNHLY and CDR2 FYNNEI. This CDR3 is 13 amino acids long. Trimming left V 8 bases short and J 3 bases short, with 14 bases between. CDR3 residues: CASSPETLYEQYF. The CDR3 DNA sequence: TGTGCCAGCTCACCCGAAACACTCTACGAGCAGTACTTC.